This TCR beta chain was observed in a study of cytomegalovirus exposure and HLA in healthy donors. Study-level findings and limits: Previously analyzed data showed that most TCR beta V segments were productive at a frequency of about 87% or about 30%.

The PCR contained 60 Vbeta and 13 Jbeta primers. Data came from immunoSEQ multiplex PCR; TCRdb stores just in-frame clones and leaves some out. The data contain 150,000 to 200,000 clones, 75% of them singletons. CDR3 length: 14 residues. Germline lookup yields CDR1 SEHNR and CDR2 FQNEAQ (reference sequence). V lost 3 bases, J lost 3 bases, and 5 bases stayed unmatched. Remarks on this clone: Its cognate antigen is unknown.

V gene TRBV7-9 combines with J gene TRBJ2-7, with 7 nucleotides matching TRBD2. Sequenced sample: PBMCs. The sequence was collected from a woman aged 40 to 49 in good health and CMV-seropositive. Written as DNA, the CDR3 is TGTGCCAGCAGCTTGGGGGGGGACGGCTACGAGCAGTACTTC. The encoded protein is CASSLGGDGYEQYF.